At least ten counts were recorded for the clone carrying this T cell receptor (beta chain). The data were obtained in a study of T cells in Graves' hyperthyroidism and ophthalmopathy. With 4 bases clipped from V and 2 bases from J, the junction kept 4 bases outside the gene matches. Germline lookup yields CDR1 SNHLY and CDR2 FYNNEI. The CDR3 spans 15 residues. RNA transcripts gave rise to amplified TCR beta CDR3 regions. A set of HTBI primers served as the primers for a first-round RT-PCR of the TCR CDR3. TCRdb re-derived calls from the multiplex PCR reads in MiXCR, one entry per CDR3 protein. Of around 200,000 distinct CDR3 sequences listed, approximately 16% are singletons. Patients were excluded for uncontrolled infection, other autoimmune disease, pregnancy or lactation. The PBMCs were sourced from fresh peripheral blood (approximately 10 ml).

This receptor was obtained from a man aged 40-55 years with Graves' hyperthyroidism. The chain couples TRBV2 to TRBJ2-7; the match to TRBD2 covers 11 bases. The specimen was blood. DNA of the CDR3: TGTGCCAGCAGTGTTAAACTAGCGGGGGCCTACGAGCAGTACTTC. Residues: CASSVKLAGAYEQYF. Filled out from reference TRBV2 and TRBJ2-7, the complete variable domain reads EPEVTQTPSHQVTQMGQEVILRCVPISNHLYFYWYRQILGQKVEFLVSFYNNEISEKSEIFDDQFSVERPDGSNFTLKIRSTKLEDSAMYFCASSVKLAGAYEQYFGPGTRLTVT.